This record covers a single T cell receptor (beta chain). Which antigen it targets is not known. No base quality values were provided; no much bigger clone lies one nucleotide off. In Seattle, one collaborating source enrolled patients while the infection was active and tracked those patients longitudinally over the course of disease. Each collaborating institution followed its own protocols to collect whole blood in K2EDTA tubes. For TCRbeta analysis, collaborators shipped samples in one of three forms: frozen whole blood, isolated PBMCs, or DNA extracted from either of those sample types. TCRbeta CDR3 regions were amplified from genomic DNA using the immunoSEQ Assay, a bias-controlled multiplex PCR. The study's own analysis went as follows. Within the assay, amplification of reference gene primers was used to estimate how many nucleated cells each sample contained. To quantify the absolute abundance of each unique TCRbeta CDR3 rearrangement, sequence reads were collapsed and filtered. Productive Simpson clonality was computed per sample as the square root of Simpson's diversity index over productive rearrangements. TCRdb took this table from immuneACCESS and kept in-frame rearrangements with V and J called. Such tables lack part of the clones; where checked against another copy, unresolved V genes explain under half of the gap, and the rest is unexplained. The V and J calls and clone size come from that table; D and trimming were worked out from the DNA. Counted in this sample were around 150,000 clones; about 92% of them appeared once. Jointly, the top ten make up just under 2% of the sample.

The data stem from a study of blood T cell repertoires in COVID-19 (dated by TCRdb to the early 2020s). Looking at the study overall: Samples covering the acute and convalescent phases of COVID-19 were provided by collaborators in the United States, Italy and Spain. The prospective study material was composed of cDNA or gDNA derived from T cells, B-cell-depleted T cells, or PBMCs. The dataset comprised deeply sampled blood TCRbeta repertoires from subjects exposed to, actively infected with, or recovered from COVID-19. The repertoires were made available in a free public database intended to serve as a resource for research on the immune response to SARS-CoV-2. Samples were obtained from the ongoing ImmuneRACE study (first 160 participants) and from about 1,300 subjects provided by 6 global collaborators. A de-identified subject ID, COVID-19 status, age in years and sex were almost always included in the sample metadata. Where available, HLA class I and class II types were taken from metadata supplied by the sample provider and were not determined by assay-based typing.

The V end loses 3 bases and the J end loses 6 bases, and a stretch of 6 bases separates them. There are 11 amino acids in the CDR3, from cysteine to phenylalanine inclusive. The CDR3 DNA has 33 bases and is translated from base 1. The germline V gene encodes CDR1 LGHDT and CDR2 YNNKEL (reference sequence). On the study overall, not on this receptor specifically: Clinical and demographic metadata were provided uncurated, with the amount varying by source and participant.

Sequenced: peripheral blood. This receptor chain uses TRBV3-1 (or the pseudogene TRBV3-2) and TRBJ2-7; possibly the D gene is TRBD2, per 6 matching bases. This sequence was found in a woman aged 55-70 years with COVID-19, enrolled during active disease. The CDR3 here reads CASSQGGEQYF. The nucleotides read TGTGCCAGCAGCCAGGGGGGCGAGCAGTACTTC.